Listed below are T cell receptor beta chains from one sample, sequenced in a study of T cells after yellow fever vaccination. MiXCR was run by TCRdb on the 5' RACE reads, yielding one entry per CDR3 protein. The table lists under 400,000 distinct CDR3 sequences, under 15% of them singletons, with 2.5% to 4% in the top ten. Here the sequenced sample was CD4+ T cells sorted from PBMCs, taken 15 days after the yellow fever booster vaccination. Every receptor here comes from a man aged 18 to 30 who received the YFV17D yellow fever vaccine. Both conserved end residues are part of each CDR3.

>TRBV24-1|TRBJ2-5
CARLKETQYF
>TRBV7-3|TRBJ2-1
CASSYQQREQFF
>TRBV14|TRBJ2-6
CASHSYRSGANVLTF
>TRBV20-1|TRBJ2-6
CSARGLGSSGANVLTF
>TRBV5-1|TRBJ2-5
CASSPEGSLQETQYF
>TRBV10-3|TRBJ2-1
CAISERQARYNEQFF
>TRBV6-4|TRBJ1-2
CASSDSGQGGYGYTF
>TRBV25-1|TRBJ1-2
CASGRTGNYGYTF
>TRBV7-9|TRBJ2-7
CASSKPKVAGDSYEQYF
>TRBV5-1|TRBJ1-2
CASSIDRVGYTF
>TRBV11-2|TRBJ1-2
CASSARGAGHYGYTF
>TRBV7-2|TRBJ1-2
CASSRPSDYGYTF
>TRBV7-2|TRBJ1-1
CASSWRGTNTEAFF
>TRBV5-1|TRBJ2-1
CASTQGEQTYNEQFF
>TRBV6-6|TRBJ1-6
CALRGQYNSPLHF
>TRBV4-3|TRBJ2-3
CASRYRSKSTDTQYF